This TCR beta chain was profiled in a study of T cells in Graves' hyperthyroidism and ophthalmopathy. Notes on the study in general: Clonotypes that were expanded in thyroid above 0.001 mostly appeared in blood too.

About this clonotype itself: Its antigen is unknown. This may be a read error, as it is one base from a much larger clone. Since no conserved phenylalanine or tryptophan closes the CDR3, a read error is the likely cause.

Per germline, CDR1 MDHEN and CDR2 SYDVKM. This CDR3 has 14 amino acids. V was pared by 4 bases and J by 0 bases, with 10 bases between. What was amplified from RNA transcripts were TCR beta CDR3 regions. The primer set for the first-round RT-PCR of the TCR CDR3 was HTBI. TCRdb re-derived calls from the multiplex PCR reads in MiXCR, one entry per CDR3 protein. The repertoire holds under 400,000 distinct CDR3 sequences, roughly 15% seen once, with about 20% in the top ten. The sequence was collected from a woman aged 55 to 70 with Graves' ophthalmopathy. This sequence joins TRBV28 and TRBJ2-7, with D possibly matching TRBD2 (5 bases). The sample was blood. The CDR3 loop reads CASSSPGVSYEQYL. As DNA, the CDR3 is TGTGCCAGCAGTTCCCCCGGGGTCTCCTACGAGCAGTACCTC.